This T cell receptor (beta chain) was sequenced in a study of T cell changes during pregnancy in multiple sclerosis. Germline V gives CDR1 SGHAT, CDR2 FQNNGV. The CDR3 spans 19 residues. Trimming took off 1 base at V and 7 bases at J, with 23 bases between the two ends. Libraries were prepared by immunoSEQ multiplex PCR; TCRdb keeps only in-frame clonotypes and omits some of them. The data show under 95,000 clones, around 90% seen once. This chain connects TRBV11-2 to TRBJ1-6; tentative D call: TRBD1 (6 bases). This specimen consisted of CD4+ T cells from peripheral blood mononuclear cells, obtained before pregnancy. This sequence originates from a female donor with multiple sclerosis, enrolled in a pregnancy study. CDR3 in DNA: TGTGCCAGCAGCTTAGGGACAGAGACACTCCAGACCCGAAATTCACCCCTCCACTTT. Protein sequence: CASSLGTETLQTRNSPLHF. Drawing the rest from reference TRBV11-2 and TRBJ1-6, the complete variable domain is EAGVAQSPRYKIIEKRQSVAFWCNPISGHATLYWYQQILGQGPKLLIQFQNNGVVDDSQLPKDRFSAERLKGVDSTLKIQPAKLEDSAVYLCASSLGTETLQTRNSPLHFGNGTRLTVT.